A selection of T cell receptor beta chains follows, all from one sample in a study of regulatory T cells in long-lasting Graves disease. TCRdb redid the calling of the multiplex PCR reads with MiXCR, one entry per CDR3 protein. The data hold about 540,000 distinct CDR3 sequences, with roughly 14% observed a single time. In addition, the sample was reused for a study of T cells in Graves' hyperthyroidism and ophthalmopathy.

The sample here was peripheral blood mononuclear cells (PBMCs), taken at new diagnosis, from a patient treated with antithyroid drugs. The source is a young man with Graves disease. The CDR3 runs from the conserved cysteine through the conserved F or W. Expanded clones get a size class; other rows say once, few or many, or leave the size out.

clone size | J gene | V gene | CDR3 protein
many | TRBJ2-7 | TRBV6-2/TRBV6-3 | CASSYSGTGTYEQYF
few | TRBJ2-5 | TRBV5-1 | CASSLGQGPVGETQYF
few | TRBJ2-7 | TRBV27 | CASSEGIGLNYEQYF
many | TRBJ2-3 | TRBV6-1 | CASGLDSTDTQYF
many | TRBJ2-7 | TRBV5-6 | CASSSGLGEQYF
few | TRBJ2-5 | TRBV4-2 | CASSQGRTRTSVETQYF
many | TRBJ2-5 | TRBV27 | CASSRLTSGREETQYF
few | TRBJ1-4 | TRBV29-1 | CSGQGIGTNEKLFF
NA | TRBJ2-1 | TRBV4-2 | CASSQVSGRAGEQFF
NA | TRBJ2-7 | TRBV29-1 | CSVRTGPYEQYF
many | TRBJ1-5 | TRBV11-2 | CASSLGPHQPQHF
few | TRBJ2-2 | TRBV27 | CASRWHMKDTGELFF
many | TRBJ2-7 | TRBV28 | CASSPGFREQYF
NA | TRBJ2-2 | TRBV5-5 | CASSLFSGELFF
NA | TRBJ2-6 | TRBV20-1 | CSARVNRDSGANVLTF
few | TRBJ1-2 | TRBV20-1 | CSAPGHMSHTF
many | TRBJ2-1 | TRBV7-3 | CASSLGLAGLHNEQFF
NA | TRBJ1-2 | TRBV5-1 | CASSRTGHGYTF
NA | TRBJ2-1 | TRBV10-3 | CAISALLGSHNEQFF
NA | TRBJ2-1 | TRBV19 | CASSAGTPSYNEQFF
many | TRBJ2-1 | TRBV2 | CASSGDGEWNNEQFF
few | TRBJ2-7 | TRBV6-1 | CARVQRSYEQYF
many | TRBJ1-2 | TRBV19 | CASRNPAGRLSGYGYTF
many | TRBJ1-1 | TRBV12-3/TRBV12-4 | CASSFFEGGTEAFF
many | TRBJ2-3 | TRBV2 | CASSLVIAGGTDTQYF
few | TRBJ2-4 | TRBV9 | CASSQEGGKNIQYF
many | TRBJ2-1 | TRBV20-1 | CSAEPGQGGSEQFF
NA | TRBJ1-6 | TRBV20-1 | CSARDRNSPLHF
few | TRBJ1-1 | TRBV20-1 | CSARGTTGGRAFF
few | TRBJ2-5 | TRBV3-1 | CASSQEGLAGLAEETQYF
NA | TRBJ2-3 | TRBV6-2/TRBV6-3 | CASIRRGASTDTQYF
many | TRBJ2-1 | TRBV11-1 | CASSSGLAGGVDNEQFF
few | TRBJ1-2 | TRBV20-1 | CSAPGTGPNYGYTF
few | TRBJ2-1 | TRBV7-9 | CASSLYEGPANNEQFF
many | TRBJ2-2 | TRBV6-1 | CASSHKVKGAGHTGELFF
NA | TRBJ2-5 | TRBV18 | CASSPPGQNQETQYF
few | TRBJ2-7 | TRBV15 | CATSRGTSGSGEQYF
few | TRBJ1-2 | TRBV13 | CASSLGDRANLYGYTF
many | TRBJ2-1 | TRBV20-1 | CSAGGLAGSYNEQFF
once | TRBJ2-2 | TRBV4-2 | CASSRLGVAGVHTGELFF
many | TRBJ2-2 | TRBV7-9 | CASSPRRNSNTGELFF
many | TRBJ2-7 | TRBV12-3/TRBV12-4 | CASSLKLRGLAGDIYEQYF
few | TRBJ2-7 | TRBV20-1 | CSAPRRTGDDEQYF
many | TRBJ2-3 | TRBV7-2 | CASSSTGSVRDTQYF
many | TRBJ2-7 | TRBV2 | CASRSGTSYYEQYF
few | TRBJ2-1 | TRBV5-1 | CASSGTSTYNEQFF
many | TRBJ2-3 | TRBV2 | CASSESGGTRTDTQYF
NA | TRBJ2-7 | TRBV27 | CASSPPGDFYEQYF
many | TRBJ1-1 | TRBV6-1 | CASSEIPGNTEAFF
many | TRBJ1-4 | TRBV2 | CASRPRAATNEKLFF
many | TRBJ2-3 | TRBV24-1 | CATSDSGTGTDTQYF
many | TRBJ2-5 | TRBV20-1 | CSATSGRIAETQYF